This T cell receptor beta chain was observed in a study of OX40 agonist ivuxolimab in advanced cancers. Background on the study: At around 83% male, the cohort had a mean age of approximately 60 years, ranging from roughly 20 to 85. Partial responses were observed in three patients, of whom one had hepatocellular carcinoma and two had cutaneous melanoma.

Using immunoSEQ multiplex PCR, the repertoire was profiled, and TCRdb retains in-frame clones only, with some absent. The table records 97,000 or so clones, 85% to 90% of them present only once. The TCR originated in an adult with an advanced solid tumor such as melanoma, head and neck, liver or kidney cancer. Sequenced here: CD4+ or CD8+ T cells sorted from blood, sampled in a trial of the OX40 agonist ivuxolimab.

CDR3 loop: CASSPVLGRRTDTQYF. The CDR3 bases are TGTGCCAGTAGCCCAGTTCTGGGGCGCCGTACAGATACGCAGTATTTT. The rearrangement uses TRBV19 and TRBJ2-3; the D gene is possibly TRBD1 (5 bases). This CDR3 has 16 residues. V lost 6 bases and J 3 bases, leaving 19 bases between the germline ends. CDR1 and CDR2 (germline): LNHDA, SQIVND (reference sequence).